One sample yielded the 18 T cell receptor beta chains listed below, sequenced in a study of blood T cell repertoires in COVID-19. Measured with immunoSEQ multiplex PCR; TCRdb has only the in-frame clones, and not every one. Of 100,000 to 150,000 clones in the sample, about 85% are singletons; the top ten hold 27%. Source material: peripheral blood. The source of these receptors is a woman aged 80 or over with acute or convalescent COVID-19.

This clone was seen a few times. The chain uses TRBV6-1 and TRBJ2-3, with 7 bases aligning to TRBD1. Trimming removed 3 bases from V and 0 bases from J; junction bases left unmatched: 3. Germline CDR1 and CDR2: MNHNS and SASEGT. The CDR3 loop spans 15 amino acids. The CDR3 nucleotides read TGTGCCAGCAGTGAGACAGGGCTGAGCACAGATACGCAGTATTTT. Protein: CASSETGLSTDTQYF.

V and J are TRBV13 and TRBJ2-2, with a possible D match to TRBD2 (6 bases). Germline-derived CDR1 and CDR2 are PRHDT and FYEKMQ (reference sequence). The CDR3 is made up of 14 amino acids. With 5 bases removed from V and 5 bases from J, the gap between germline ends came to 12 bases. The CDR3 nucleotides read TGTGCCAGCAGCCACCTCGGGGGTACCGGGGAGCTGTTTTTT. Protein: CASSHLGGTGELFF. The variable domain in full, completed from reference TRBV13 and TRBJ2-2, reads AAGVIQSPRHLIKEKRETATLKCYPIPRHDTVYWYQQGPGQDPQFLISFYEKMQSDKGSIPDRFSAQQFSDYHSELNMSSLELGDSALYFCASSHLGGTGELFFGEGSRLTVL.

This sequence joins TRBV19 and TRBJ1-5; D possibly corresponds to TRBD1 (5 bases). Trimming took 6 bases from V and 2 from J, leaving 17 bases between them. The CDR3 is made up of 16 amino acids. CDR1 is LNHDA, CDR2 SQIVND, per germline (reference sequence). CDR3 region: CASRPPREQGNQPQHF. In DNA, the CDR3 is TGTGCCAGTAGACCCCCCAGGGAACAAGGCAATCAGCCCCAGCATTTT.

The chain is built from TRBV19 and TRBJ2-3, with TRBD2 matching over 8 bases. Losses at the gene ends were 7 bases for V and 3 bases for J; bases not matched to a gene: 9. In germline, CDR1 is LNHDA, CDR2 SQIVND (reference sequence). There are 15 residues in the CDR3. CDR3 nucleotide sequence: TGTGCCAGTATCTCGGGGGGGGCCGGGACAGATACGCAGTATTTT. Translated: CASISGGAGTDTQYF.

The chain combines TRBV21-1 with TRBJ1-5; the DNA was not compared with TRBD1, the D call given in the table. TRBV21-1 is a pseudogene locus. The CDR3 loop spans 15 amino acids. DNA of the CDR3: TGTGCCAGCAGCGCCCAAGGTACAGCTGGACAGCCCCAGCATTTT. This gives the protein CASSAQGTAGQPQHF.

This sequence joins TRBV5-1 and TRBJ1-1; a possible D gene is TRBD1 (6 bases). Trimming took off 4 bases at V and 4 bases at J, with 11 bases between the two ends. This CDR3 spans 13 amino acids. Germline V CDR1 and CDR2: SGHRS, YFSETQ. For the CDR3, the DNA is TGCGCCAGCAGCGGCCAGGGGTTCACTGAAGCTTTCTTT. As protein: CASSGQGFTEAFF.

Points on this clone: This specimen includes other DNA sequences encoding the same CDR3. The CDR3 sequence is CASSSTGANTEAFF. CDR3 coding DNA: TGCGCCAGCAGCTCCACAGGGGCGAACACTGAAGCTTTCTTT. The chain employs TRBV5-1 and TRBJ1-1, with TRBD1 identical over 7 bases. Per the germline V gene, CDR1 is SGHRS and CDR2 is YFSETQ. V was clipped by 3 bases and J by 1 base; unmatched bases: 3. The CDR3 loop spans 14 amino acids.

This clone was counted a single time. Written as DNA, the CDR3 is TGTGCCAGCAGACAGGACAGGTCATCTGAAAAACTGTTTTTT. Translation gives CASRQDRSSEKLFF. J is TRBJ1-4 and V is TRBV6-6, with TRBD1 matching 7 bases. V dropped 6 bases and J dropped 7; count of bases not matched to a gene: 8. Germline V gene lookup returns CDR1 MNHNY and CDR2 SVGAGI (reference sequence). The CDR3 covers 14 residues.

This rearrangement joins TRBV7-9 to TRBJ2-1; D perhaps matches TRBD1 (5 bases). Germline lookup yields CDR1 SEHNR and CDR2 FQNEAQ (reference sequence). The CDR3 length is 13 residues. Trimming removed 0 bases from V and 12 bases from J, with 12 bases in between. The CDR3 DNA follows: TGTGCCAGCAGCTTAGCGGGGCCTACCTCGCAGTTCTTC. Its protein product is CASSLAGPTSQFF. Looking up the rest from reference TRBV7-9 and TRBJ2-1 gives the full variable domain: DTGVSQNPRHKITKRGQNVTFRCDPISEHNRLYWYRQTLGQGPEFLTYFQNEAQLEKSRLLSDRFSAERPKGSFSTLEIQRTEQGDSAMYLCASSLAGPTSQFFGPGTRLTVL.

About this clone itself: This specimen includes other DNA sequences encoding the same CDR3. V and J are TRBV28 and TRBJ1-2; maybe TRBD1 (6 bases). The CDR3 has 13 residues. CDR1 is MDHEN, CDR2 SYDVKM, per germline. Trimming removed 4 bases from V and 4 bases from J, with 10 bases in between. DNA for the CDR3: TGTGCCAGCAGTTCGCAGGGGATCTATGGCTACACCTTC. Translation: CASSSQGIYGYTF.

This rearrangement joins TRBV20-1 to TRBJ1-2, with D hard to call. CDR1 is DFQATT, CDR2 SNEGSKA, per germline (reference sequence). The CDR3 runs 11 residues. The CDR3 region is CSSEPFYGYTF. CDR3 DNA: TGCAGCTCAGAACCATTCTATGGCTACACCTTC.

CDR3 sequence: CASSLASLEDTQYF. In DNA, the CDR3 is TGTGCCAGCAGCTTAGCCTCACTTGAGGATACGCAGTATTTT. The chain recombines TRBV7-8 with TRBJ2-3; D remains ambiguous. Germline lookup yields CDR1 SGHVS and CDR2 FQNEAQ. V lost 0 bases to trimming and J lost 6 bases, with 10 bases between them. This CDR3 spans 14 amino acids. Filled out from reference TRBV7-8 and TRBJ2-3, the complete variable domain reads GAGVSQSPRYKVAKRGQDVALRCDPISGHVSLFWYQQALGQGPEFLTYFQNEAQLDKSGLPSDRFFAERPEGSVSTLKIQRTQQEDSAVYLCASSLASLEDTQYFGPGTRLTVL.

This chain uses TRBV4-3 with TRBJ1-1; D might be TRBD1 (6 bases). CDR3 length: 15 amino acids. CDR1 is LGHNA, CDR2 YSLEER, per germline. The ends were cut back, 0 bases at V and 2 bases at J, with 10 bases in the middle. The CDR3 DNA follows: TGCGCCAGCAGCCAAGAACCAGGGGAAAACACTGAAGCTTTCTTT. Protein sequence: CASSQEPGENTEAFF.

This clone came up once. In nucleotides, the CDR3 is TGTGCCAGCAGTTGGGGACAGAGCGAAAACACTGAAGCTTTCTTT. This gives the protein CASSWGQSENTEAFF. The gene calls are TRBV6-2 or TRBV6-3 and TRBJ1-1, with 7 positions matching TRBD1. Germline-derived CDR1 and CDR2 are MNHEY and SVGEGT. There are 15 residues in the CDR3. With V trimmed by 4 bases and J by 2 bases, 7 bases remained unmatched.

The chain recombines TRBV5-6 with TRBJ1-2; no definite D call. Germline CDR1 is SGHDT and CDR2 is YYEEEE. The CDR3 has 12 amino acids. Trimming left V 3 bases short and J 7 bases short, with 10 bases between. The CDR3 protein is CASSSNRFGYTF. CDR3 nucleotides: TGTGCCAGCAGCTCAAACAGATTTGGCTACACCTTC. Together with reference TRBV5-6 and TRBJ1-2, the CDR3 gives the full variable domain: DAGVTQSPTHLIKTRGQQVTLRCSPKSGHDTVSWYQQALGQGPQFIFQYYEEEERQRGNFPDRFSGHQFPNYSSELNVNALLLGDSALYLCASSSNRFGYTFGSGTRLTVV.

CDR3 in amino acids: CASSAFETTNEKLFF. The CDR3 DNA follows: TGTGCCAGCTCAGCCTTCGAGACAACTAATGAAAAACTGTTTTTT. The V and J genes are TRBV18 and TRBJ1-4; no clear D. Trimming removed 5 bases at V and 0 bases at J, with 10 bases between. Per the germline V gene, CDR1 is KGHSH and CDR2 is LQKENI. This CDR3 comprises 15 residues.

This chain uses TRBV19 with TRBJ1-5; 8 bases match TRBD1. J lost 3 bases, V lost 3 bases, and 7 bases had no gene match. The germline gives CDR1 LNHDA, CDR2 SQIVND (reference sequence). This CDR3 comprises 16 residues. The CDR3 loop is CASSINGQGHNQPQHF. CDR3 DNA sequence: TGTGCCAGTAGTATTAATGGACAGGGTCACAATCAGCCCCAGCATTTT.

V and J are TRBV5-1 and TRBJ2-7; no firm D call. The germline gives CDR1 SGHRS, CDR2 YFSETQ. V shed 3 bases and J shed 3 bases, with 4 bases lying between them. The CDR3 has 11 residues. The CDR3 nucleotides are TGCGCCAGCAGCTCAAACTACGAGCAGTACTTC. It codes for CASSSNYEQYF.